This entry describes one TCR beta chain. Its target is unknown. Profiled with immunoSEQ multiplex PCR; TCRdb holds only in-frame clones, not every one. The sample yields roughly 97,000 clones, 70% to 90% seen once. Looked up from germline, CDR1 is LGHDT and CDR2 is YNNKEL (reference sequence). The V end lost 2 bases, the J end lost 6 bases, and 8 bases lay between the germline ends. This CDR3 contains 13 residues. This entry is derived from a study of T cell responses to AZD1222 COVID-19 vaccine. Notes on the study in general: The donor cohort was predominantly white British with a female majority, and clonal diversity may have been underestimated.

The V call is TRBV3-1 (or the pseudogene TRBV3-2), the J call TRBJ1-5; D is unresolved. This clonotype was sampled from an adult in good health. Sequenced material: peripheral blood, taken on day 0 of AZD1222 vaccination. The DNA of the CDR3 is TGTGCCAGCAGCCAATTAGACACTCAGCCCCAGCATTTT. As protein: CASSQLDTQPQHF.